This T cell receptor (beta chain) was documented in a study of blood T cell dynamics during melanoma immunotherapy. Method: immunoSEQ multiplex PCR; TCRdb's copy keeps in-frame clones and lacks some. Of around 13,000 clones listed, roughly 84% were seen once; the top ten hold about 8.4%. The study's findings and limits: Clones driving repertoire changes may be melanoma-specific or general immune activation.

Noted time point: pre-treatment baseline. At 12 weeks after first infusion, RECIST 1.1 defined response for most patients. Note on this clone: What it binds is unknown.

Germline CDR1 reads MNHEY; CDR2 reads SVGAGI. V dropped 7 bases and J dropped 1 base, with 10 bases sitting between them. This CDR3 contains 14 residues. The chain joins TRBV6-5 to TRBJ1-4; no definite D call. The source of this sequence is a human donor with melanoma. Sequencing used blood, obtained from a patient treated with checkpoint blockade. This chain's CDR3 is CASKDVLTNEKLFF. CDR3 nucleotide sequence: TGTGCCAGCAAGGACGTGTTAACTAATGAAAAACTGTTTTTT.